This T cell receptor beta chain was identified in a study of human T cells and chemical hapten exposure. Study-level background: Once 0.01% DPC had been applied to the upper back by patch test, readings were taken at 6 days.

This clonotype was recorded at least ten times. TCRdb ran MiXCR on the RACE reads and lists one entry per CDR3 protein. The sample lists some 110,000 distinct CDR3 sequences, 10% to 12% occurring once. CDR1 and CDR2 from the germline V gene are LGHNT and FRNRAP. V was trimmed by 4 bases and J by 0 bases, leaving 7 bases between them. This CDR3 comprises 13 residues. Time point specified: patch test 3, about 24 weeks after DPC sensitization. Treatment indicated: therapeutic diphenylcyclopropenone sensitization with weekly scalp DPC. Blood, whole and unfractionated, served as the source for total RNA extraction.

The V call is TRBV12-5, the J call TRBJ2-7, with a possible D match to TRBD2 (5 bases). This clonotype originated in a woman aged 45 to 65 with alopecia areata. Some clones in this sample may be carry-over from other donors' samples. The starting material was whole blood, obtained in connection with sensitization to the hapten diphenylcyclopropenone (DPC). In nucleotides, the CDR3 is TGTGCTAGTGGTTCCGGGAACTCCTACGAGCAGTACTTC. Translating gives CASGSGNSYEQYF.